The 7 T cell receptor beta chains reported below all come from one sample, sequenced in a study of T cells in Graves' hyperthyroidism and ophthalmopathy. Using RNA transcripts as the source, TCR beta CDR3 regions were amplified. The TCR CDR3 was amplified in a first-round RT-PCR using the HTBI primer set. Each CDR3 protein is one row after TCRdb ran MiXCR on the multiplex PCR reads. The sample has about 350,000 distinct CDR3 sequences; 15% to 20% are singletons. Material: blood. The receptors were sampled from a woman under 30 with Graves' hyperthyroidism.

In this sample, this clonotype turned up many times. This chain uses TRBV24-1 with TRBJ1-1; D ambiguous. The germline gives CDR1 KGHDR, CDR2 SFDVKD. V lost 3 bases and J lost 11, with 18 bases in between. This CDR3 region has 14 residues. Written as DNA, the CDR3 is TGTGCCACCAGTGATCCAACCTCCTCAAGGGAGGCTTTCTTT. The encoded protein is CATSDPTSSREAFF.

This clonotype was detected a few times. The chain combines TRBV11-3 with TRBJ2-2; D not certain. There are 14 residues in the CDR3. V was shortened by 0 bases and J by 6 bases, with 8 bases between the two germline ends. The germline V gene encodes CDR1 SGHNT and CDR2 YENEEA. This chain's CDR3 is CASSLDYVSGELFF. The CDR3 bases are TGTGCCAGCAGCTTAGATTACGTGTCCGGGGAGCTGTTTTTT.

The CDR3 region has the DNA TGTGCTAGTGGTTTGCTGCCAAAAGAGACCCAGTACTTC. This translates into CASGLLPKETQYF. The rearrangement joins TRBV12-5 to TRBJ2-5; D remains unclear. Per germline, CDR1 LGHNT and CDR2 FRNRAP. V lost 2 bases to trimming and J lost 3 bases, with 7 bases between them. This CDR3 has 13 residues.

This sequence joins TRBV27 and TRBJ1-5, with 8 nucleotides matching TRBD1. Germline V gene lookup returns CDR1 MNHEY and CDR2 SMNVEV (reference sequence). This CDR3 is 15 amino acids long. Trimming removed 5 bases from V and 4 bases from J; junction bases left unmatched: 7. In DNA, the CDR3 is TGTGCCAGCAGTGAGCACCAGGGGGCAAATCAGCCCCAGCATTTT. Protein: CASSEHQGANQPQHF.

This clonotype is a singleton in its sample. The chain couples TRBV12-3 or TRBV12-4 to TRBJ1-1; TRBD1 matches at 10 bases. The CDR3 contains 15 residues. V was clipped by 2 bases and J by 5 bases; unmatched bases: 5. This CDR3 reads CASSLRQGARTEAFF. CDR3 coding DNA: TGTGCCAGCAGTTTACGACAGGGGGCTAGGACTGAAGCTTTCTTT.

This clonotype occurred many times. The chain joins TRBV12-3 or TRBV12-4 to TRBJ2-2, with D uncertain. The CDR3 length is 16 residues. Trimming pared 1 base from V and 3 bases from J, leaving 12 bases between. CDR3 sequence: CASSLGHDLYTGELFF. As DNA, the CDR3 is TGTGCCAGCAGTTTAGGGCACGACTTGTACACCGGGGAGCTGTTTTTT.

This clonotype was observed a handful of times. The gene calls are TRBV28 and TRBJ1-6, with TRBD1 matching 7 bases. Germline loops: CDR1 MDHEN, CDR2 SYDVKM. V shed 3 bases and J 4 bases; nucleotides not matched to a gene: 18. The CDR3 has 20 residues. CDR3 region: CASSFLRDRQQPVYNSPLHF. In DNA, the CDR3 is TGTGCCAGCAGTTTTTTACGGGACAGACAACAACCTGTTTATAATTCACCCCTCCACTTT. Looking up the rest from reference TRBV28 and TRBJ1-6 gives the full variable domain: DVKVTQSSRYLVKRTGEKVFLECVQDMDHENMFWYRQDPGLGLRLIYFSYDVKMKEKGDIPEGYSVSREKKERFSLILESASTNQTSMYLCASSFLRDRQQPVYNSPLHFGNGTRLTVT.